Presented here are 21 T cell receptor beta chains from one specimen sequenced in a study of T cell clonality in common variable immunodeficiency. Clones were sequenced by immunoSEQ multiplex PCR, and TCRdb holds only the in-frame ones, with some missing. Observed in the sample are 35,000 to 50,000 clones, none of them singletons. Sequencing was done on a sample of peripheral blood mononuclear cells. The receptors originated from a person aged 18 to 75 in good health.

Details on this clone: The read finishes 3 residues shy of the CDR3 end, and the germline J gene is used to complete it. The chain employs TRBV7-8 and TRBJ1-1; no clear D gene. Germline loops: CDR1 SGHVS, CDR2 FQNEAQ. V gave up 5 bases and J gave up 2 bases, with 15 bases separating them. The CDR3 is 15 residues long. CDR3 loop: CASSLSYSDNTEAFF. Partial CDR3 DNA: TGTGCCAGCAGCCTATCCTACAGTGATAACACTGAA.

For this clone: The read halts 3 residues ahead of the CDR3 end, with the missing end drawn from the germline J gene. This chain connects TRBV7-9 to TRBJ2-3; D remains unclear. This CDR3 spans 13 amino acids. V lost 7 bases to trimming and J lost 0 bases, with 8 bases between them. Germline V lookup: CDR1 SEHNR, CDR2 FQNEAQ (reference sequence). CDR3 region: CASTFISTDTQYF. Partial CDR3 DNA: TGTGCCAGCACCTTCATTAGCACAGATACG.

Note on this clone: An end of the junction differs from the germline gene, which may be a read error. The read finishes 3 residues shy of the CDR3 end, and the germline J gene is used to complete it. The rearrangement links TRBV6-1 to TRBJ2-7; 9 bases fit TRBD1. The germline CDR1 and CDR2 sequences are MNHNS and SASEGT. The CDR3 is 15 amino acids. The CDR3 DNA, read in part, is TGTGCCAGGAGTGAAGAAGGGACAGGGTGCTACGAG. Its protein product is CARSEEGTGCYE. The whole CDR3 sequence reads CARSEEGTGCYEQYF.

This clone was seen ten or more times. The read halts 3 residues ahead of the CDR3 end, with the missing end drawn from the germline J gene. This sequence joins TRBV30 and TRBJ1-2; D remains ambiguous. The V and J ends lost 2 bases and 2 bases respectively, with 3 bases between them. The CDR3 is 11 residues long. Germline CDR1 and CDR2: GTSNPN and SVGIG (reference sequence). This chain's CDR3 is CAWSRNYGYTF. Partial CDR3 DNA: TGTGCCTGGAGTCGGAACTATGGC. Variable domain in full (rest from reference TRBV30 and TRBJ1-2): SQTIHQWPATLVQPVGSPLSLECTVEGTSNPNLYWYRQAAGRGLQLLFYSVGIGQISSEVPQNLSASRPQDRQFILSSKKLLLSDSGFYLCAWSRNYGYTFGSGTRLTVV.

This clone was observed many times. CDR3 bases read: TGTGCTAGTGGTTTGCGGGTAGGAGCGAACACTGAA. Translated, it gives CASGLRVGANTE. Given in full, the CDR3 is CASGLRVGANTEAFF. V gene TRBV12-5 combines with J gene TRBJ1-1, with unresolved D. The read ends 3 residues early relative to the CDR3; the germline J gene fills the gap. The V and J ends lost 2 bases and 1 base respectively, with 11 bases between them. This CDR3 is built from 15 residues. Per the germline V gene, CDR1 is LGHNT and CDR2 is FRNRAP.

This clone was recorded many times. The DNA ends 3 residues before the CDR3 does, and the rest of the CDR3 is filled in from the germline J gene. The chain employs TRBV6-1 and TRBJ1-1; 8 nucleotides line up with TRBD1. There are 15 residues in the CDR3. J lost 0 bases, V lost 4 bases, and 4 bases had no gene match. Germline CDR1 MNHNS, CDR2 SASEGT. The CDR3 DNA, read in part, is TGTGCCAGCAGTGGACAGGGGACGGTGAACACTGAA. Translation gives CASSGQGTVNTE. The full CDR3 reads CASSGQGTVNTEAFF.

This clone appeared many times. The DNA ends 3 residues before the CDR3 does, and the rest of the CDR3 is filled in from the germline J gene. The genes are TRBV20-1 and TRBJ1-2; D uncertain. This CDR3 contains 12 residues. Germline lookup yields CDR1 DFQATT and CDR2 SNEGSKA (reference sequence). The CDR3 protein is CRIVTADYGYTF. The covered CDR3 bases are TGCAGAATCGTTACCGCAGACTATGGC.

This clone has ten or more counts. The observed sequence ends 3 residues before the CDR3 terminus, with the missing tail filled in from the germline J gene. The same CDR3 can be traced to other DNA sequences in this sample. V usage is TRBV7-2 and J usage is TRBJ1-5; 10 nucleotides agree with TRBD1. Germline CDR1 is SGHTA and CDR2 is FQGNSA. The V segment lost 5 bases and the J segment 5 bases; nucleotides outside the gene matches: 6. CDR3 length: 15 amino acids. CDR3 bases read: TGTGCCAGCAGCCCAGGACAGGGGGGCTATCAGCCC. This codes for CASSPGQGGYQP. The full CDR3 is CASSPGQGGYQPQHF.

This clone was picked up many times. CDR3 amino acids: CAINPGLAFYEQYF. The CDR3 bases that were read are TGTGCCATAAATCCGGGACTAGCGTTTTACGAG. The rearrangement joins TRBV10-3 to TRBJ2-7; 10 bases are a match to TRBD2. The CDR3 end is not reached by the read, which stops 3 residues before it; the germline J gene fills it in. V lost 9 bases and J lost 4; bases outside the gene matches: 9. This CDR3 has 14 residues. Germline V gene data show CDR1 as ENHRY and CDR2 as SYGVKD.

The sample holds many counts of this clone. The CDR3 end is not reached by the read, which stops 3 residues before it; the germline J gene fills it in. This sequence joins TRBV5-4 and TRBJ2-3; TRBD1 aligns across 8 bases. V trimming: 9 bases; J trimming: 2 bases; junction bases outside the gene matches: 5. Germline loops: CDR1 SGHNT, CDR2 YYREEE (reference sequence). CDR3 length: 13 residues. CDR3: CATRDRNTDTQYF. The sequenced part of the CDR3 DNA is TGTGCCACAAGGGACAGGAACACAGATACG.

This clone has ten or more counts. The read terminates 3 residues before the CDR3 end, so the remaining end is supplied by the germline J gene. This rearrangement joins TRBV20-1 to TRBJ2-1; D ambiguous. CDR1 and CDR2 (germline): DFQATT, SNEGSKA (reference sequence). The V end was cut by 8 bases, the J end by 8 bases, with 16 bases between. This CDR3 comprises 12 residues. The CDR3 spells CSTQLYSHEQFF. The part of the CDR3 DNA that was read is TGCAGTACCCAACTTTATTCCCATGAG.

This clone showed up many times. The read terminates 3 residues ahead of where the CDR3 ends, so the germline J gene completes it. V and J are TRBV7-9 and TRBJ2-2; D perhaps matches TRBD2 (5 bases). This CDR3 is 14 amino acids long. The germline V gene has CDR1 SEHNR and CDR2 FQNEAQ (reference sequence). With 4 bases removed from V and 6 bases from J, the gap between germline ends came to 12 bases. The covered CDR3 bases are TGTGCCAGCAGCTCTAAGAGGGTTCCCGGGGAG. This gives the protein CASSSKRVPGE. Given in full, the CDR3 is CASSSKRVPGELFF.

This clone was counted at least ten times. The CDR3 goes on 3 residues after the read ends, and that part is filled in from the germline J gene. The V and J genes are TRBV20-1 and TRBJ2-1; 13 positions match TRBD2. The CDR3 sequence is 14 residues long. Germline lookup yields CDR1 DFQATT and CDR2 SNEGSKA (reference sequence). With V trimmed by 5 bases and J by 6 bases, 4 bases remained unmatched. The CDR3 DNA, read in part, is TGCAGTGCTTTACTAGCGGGAGGGTCCAATGAG. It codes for CSALLAGGSNE. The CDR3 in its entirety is CSALLAGGSNEQFF.

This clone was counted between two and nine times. This CDR3 is CASRHRQGRTDTQYF. The part of the CDR3 DNA that was read is TGTGCCAGCAGGCACCGACAGGGGCGGACAGATACG. The chain joins TRBV7-8 to TRBJ2-3; 8 nucleotides align to TRBD1. The sequenced fragment ends 3 residues before the CDR3 boundary, so the rest is inferred from the germline J gene. The V gene's germline CDR1 is SGHVS and CDR2 FQNEAQ. The CDR3 is 15 amino acids. V dropped 6 bases and J dropped 3; count of bases not matched to a gene: 8.

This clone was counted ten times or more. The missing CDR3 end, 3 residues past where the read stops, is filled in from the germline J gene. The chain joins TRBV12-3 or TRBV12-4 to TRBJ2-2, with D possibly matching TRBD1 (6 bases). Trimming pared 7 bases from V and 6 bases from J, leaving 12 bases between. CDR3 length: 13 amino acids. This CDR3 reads CASILGASGELFF. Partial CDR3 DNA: TGTGCCAGCATCCTGGGGGCTTCCGGGGAG.

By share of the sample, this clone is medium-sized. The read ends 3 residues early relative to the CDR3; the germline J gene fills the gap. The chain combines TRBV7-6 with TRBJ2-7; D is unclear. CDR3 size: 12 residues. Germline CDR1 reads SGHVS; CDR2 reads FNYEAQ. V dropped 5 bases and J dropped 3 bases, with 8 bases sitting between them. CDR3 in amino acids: CASSDDIYEQYF. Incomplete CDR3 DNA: TGTGCCAGCAGCGACGACATCTACGAG.

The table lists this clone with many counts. CDR3 DNA, as far as it was read: TGCGCCAGCAGTCACCAAGACTGTCTCGAG. Its protein product is CASSHQDCLE. The entire CDR3 is CASSHQDCLEQYF. The chain couples TRBV23-1 to TRBJ2-7; unclear D gene. The read stops 3 residues short of the end of the CDR3; the missing end is completed from the germline J gene. TRBV23-1 is labeled an ORF, and its function is uncertain. Trimming took off 3 bases at V and 6 bases at J, with 12 bases between the two ends. The CDR3 is made up of 13 amino acids.

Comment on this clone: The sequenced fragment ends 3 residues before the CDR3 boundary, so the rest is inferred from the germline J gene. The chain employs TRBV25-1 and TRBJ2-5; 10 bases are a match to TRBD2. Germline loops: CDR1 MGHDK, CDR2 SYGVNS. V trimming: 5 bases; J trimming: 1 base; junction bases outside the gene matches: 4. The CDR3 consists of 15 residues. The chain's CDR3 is CASSLSGRAQETQYF. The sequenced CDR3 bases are TGTGCCAGCAGTTTGAGCGGGAGGGCCCAAGAGACC.

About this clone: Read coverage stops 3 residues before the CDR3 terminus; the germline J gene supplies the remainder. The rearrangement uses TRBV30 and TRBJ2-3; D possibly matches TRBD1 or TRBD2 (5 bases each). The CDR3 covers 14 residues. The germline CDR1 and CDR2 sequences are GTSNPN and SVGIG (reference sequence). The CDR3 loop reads CAWIRGGVGETQYF. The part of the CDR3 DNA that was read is TGTGCCTGGATACGTGGCGGTGTAGGGGAGACG. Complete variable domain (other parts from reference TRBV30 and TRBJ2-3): SQTIHQWPATLVQPVGSPLSLECTVEGTSNPNLYWYRQAAGRGLQLLFYSVGIGQISSEVPQNLSASRPQDRQFILSSKKLLLSDSGFYLCAWIRGGVGETQYFGPGTRLTVL.

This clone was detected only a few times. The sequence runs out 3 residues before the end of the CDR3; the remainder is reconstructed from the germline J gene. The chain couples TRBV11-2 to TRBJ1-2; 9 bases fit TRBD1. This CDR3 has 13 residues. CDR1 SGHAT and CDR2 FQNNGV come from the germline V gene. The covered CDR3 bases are TGTGCCAGCAGCTGGGACAGGGCTAAAGGC. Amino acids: CASSWDRAKG. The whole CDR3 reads CASSWDRAKGYTF.

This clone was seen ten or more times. The sequenced CDR3 bases are TGCAGTGCAAGCTCCCTAGCGGGAGCCACAGATACG. Translated, it gives CSASSLAGATDT. The full CDR3 reads CSASSLAGATDTQYF. The gene calls are TRBV20-1 and TRBJ2-3, with 10 positions matching TRBD2. The sequenced fragment ends 3 residues before the CDR3 boundary, so the rest is inferred from the germline J gene. The germline gives CDR1 DFQATT, CDR2 SNEGSKA (reference sequence). Trimming cost V 6 bases and J 2 bases; bases outside gene matches: 8. This CDR3 spans 15 amino acids.